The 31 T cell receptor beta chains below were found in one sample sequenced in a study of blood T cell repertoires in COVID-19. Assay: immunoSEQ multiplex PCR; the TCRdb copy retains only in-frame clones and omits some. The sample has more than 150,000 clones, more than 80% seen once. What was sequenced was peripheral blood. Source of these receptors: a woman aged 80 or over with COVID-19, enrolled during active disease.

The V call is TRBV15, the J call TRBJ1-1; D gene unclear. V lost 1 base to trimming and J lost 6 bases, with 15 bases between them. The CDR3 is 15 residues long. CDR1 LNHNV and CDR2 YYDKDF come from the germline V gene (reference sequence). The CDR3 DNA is TGTGCCACCAGCAGAGCTCTAAGTAGTTCGGCTGAAGCTTTCTTT. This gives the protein CATSRALSSSAEAFF.

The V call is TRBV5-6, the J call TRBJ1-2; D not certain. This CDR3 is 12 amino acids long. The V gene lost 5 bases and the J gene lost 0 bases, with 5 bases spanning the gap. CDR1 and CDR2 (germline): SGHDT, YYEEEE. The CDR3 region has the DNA TGTGCCAGCAGGGCCTCTAACTATGGCTACACCTTC. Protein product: CASRASNYGYTF. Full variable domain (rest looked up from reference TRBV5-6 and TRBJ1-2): DAGVTQSPTHLIKTRGQQVTLRCSPKSGHDTVSWYQQALGQGPQFIFQYYEEEERQRGNFPDRFSGHQFPNYSSELNVNALLLGDSALYLCASRASNYGYTFGSGTRLTVV.

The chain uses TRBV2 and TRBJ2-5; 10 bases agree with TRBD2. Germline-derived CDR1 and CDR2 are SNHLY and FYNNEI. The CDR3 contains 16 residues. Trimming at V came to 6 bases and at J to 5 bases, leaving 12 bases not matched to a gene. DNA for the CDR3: TGTGCCAGCAGCCCTTTTGACGGGACTAGCGACGAGACCCAGTACTTC. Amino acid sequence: CASSPFDGTSDETQYF.

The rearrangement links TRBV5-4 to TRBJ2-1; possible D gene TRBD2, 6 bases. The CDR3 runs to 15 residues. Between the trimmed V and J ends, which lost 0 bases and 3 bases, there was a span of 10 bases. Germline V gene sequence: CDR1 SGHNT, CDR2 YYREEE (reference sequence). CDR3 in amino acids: CASSLAVADYNEQFF. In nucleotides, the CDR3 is TGTGCCAGCAGCTTGGCAGTAGCGGACTACAATGAGCAGTTCTTC.

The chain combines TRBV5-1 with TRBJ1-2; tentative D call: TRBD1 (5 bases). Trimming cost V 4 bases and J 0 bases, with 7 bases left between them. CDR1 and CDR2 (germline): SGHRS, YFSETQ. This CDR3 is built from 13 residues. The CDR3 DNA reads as TGCGCCAGCAGCGCGACAGCTAACTATGGCTACACCTTC. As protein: CASSATANYGYTF.

CDR3 DNA sequence: TGTGCCAGCAGTTTAACGGCCCGAGGGTCCAAAAACATTCAGTACTTC. This translates into CASSLTARGSKNIQYF. The chain employs TRBV27 and TRBJ2-4; D is possibly TRBD2 (5 bases). The length of the CDR3 is 16 residues. CDR1 is MNHEY and CDR2 is SMNVEV in the germline V gene (reference sequence). Trimming cost V 2 bases and J 2 bases, with 13 bases left between them.

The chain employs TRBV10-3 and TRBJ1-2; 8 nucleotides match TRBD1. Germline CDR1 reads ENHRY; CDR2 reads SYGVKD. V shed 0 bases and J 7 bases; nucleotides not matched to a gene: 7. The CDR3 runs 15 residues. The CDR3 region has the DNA TGTGCCATCAGTGAGTCGACAGGGGCCTTATCTGGCTACACCTTC. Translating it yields CAISESTGALSGYTF.

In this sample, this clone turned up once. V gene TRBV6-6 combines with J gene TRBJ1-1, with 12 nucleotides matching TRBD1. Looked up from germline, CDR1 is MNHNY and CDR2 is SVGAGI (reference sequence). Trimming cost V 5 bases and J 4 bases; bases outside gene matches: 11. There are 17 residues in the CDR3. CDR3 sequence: CASSRSGQGAVGTEAFF. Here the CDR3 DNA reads TGTGCCAGCAGTCGCTCGGGACAGGGGGCAGTTGGCACTGAAGCTTTCTTT.

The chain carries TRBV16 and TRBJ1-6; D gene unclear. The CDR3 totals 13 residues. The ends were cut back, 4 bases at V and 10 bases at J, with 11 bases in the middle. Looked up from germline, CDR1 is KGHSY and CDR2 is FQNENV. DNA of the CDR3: TGTGCCAGCAGCCCAGGTCGGCCGTCACCCCTCCACTTT. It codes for CASSPGRPSPLHF.

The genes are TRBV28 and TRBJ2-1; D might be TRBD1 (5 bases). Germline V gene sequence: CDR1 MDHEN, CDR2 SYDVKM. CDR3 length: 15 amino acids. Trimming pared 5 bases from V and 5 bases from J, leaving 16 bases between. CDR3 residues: CASSQYPDTHNEQFF. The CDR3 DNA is TGTGCCAGCAGTCAATACCCGGACACTCACAATGAGCAGTTCTTC.

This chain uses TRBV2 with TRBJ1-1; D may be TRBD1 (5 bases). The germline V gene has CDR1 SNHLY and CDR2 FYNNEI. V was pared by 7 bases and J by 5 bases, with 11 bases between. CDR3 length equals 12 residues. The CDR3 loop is CASILGATEAFF. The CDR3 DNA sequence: TGTGCCAGCATACTTGGGGCTACTGAAGCTTTCTTT.

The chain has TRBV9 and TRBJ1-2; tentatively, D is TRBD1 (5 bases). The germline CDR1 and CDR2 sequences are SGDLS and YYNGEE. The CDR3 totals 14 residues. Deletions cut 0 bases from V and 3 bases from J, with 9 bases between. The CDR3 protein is CASSVGGGDYGYTF. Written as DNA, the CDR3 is TGTGCCAGCAGCGTAGGGGGAGGGGACTATGGCTACACCTTC.

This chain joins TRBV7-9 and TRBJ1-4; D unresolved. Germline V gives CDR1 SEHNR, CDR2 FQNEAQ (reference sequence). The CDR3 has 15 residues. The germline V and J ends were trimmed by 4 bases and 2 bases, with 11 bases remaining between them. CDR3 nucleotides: TGTGCCAGCAGCTATGAGGGCCCCACTAATGAAAAACTGTTTTTT. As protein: CASSYEGPTNEKLFF.

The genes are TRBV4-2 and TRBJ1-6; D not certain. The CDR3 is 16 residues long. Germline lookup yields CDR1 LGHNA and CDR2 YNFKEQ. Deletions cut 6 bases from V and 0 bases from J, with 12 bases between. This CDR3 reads CASSLSWSSYNSPLHF. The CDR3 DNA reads TGTGCCAGCAGTCTCAGTTGGTCCTCCTATAATTCACCCCTCCACTTT.

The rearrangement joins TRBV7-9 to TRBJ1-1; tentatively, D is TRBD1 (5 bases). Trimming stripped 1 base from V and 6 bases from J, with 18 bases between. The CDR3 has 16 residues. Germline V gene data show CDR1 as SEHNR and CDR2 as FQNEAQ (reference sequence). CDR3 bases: TGTGCCAGCAGCTTAGAGGAGCAGCGGGGGGGTTCTGAAGCTTTCTTT. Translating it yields CASSLEEQRGGSEAFF.

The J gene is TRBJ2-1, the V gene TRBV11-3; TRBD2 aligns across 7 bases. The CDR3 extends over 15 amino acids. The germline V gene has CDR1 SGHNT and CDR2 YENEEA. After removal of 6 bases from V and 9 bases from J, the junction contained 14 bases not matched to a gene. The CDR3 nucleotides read TGTGCCAGCAGTCTCAGACTAGCTCGGCAGGTTGAGCAGTTCTTC. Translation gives CASSLRLARQVEQFF.

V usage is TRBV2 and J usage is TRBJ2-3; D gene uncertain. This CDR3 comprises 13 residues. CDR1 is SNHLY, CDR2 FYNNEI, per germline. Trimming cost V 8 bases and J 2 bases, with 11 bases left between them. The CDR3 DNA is TGTGCCAGCCCGGAGATCTCCACAGATACGCAGTATTTT. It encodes CASPEISTDTQYF.

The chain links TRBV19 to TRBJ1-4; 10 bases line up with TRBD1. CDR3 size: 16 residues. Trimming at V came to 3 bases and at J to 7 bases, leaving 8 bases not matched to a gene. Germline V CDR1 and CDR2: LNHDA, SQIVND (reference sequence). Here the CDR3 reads CASSIRGQGLGEKLFF. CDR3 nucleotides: TGTGCCAGTAGTATTCGGGGACAGGGGCTGGGTGAAAAACTGTTTTTT.

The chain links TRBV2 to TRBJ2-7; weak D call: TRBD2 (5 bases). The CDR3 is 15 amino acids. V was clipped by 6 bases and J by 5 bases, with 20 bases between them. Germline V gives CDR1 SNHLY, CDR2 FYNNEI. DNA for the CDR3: TGTGCCAGCAGGGACGGTACTAGTACCCTCCACGAGCAGTACTTC. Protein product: CASRDGTSTLHEQYF. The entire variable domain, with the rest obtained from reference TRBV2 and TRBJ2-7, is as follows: EPEVTQTPSHQVTQMGQEVILRCVPISNHLYFYWYRQILGQKVEFLVSFYNNEISEKSEIFDDQFSVERPDGSNFTLKIRSTKLEDSAMYFCASRDGTSTLHEQYFGPGTRLTVT.

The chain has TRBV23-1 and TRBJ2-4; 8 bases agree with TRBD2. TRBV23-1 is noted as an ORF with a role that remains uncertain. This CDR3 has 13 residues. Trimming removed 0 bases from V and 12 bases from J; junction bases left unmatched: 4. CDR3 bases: TGCGCCAGCAGTCAATCCGGGAGGGCGACTCAGTACTTC. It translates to CASSQSGRATQYF.

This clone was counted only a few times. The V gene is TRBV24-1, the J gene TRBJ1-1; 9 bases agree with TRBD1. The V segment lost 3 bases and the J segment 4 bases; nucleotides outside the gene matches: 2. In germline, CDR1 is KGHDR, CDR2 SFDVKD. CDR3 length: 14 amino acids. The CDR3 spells CATSDGTGSTEAFF. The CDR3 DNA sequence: TGTGCCACCAGTGATGGGACAGGGTCCACTGAAGCTTTCTTT.

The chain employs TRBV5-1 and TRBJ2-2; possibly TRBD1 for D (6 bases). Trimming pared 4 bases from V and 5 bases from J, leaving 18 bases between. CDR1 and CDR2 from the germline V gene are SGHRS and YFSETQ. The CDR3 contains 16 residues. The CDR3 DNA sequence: TGCGCCAGCAGCCCTCAGCACAGGGAGAGGACCGGGGAGCTGTTTTTT. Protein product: CASSPQHRERTGELFF.

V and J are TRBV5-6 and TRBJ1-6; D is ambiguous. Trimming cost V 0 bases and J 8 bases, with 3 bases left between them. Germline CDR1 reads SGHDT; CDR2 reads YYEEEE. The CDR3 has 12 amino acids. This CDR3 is CASSLAHSPLHF. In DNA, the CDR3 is TGTGCCAGCAGCTTGGCTCATTCACCCCTCCACTTT.

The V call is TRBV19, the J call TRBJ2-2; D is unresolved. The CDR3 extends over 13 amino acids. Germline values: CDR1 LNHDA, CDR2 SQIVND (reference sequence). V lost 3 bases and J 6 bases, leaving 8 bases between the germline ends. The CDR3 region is CASSIGGPGELFF. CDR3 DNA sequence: TGTGCCAGTAGTATTGGTGGGCCCGGGGAGCTGTTTTTT.

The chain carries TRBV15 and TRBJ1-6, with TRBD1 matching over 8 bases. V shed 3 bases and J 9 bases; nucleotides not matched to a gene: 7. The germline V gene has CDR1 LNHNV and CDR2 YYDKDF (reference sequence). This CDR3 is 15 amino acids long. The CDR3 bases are TGTGCCACCAGCAGGGACAGGGTTGGGGGTTCACCCCTCCACTTT. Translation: CATSRDRVGGSPLHF.

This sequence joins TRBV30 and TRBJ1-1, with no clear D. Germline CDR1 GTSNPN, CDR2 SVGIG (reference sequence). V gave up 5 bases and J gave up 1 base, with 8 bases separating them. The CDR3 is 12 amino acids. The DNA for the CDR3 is TGTGCCTGGGGTAGACAGAACACTGAAGCTTTCTTT. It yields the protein CAWGRQNTEAFF.

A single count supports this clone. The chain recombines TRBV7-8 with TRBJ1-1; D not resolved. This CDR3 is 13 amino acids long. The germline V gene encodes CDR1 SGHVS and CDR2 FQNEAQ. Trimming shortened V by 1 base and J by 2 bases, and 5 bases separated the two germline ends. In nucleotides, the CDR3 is TGTGCCAGCAGCTTAGTGGGCAACACTGAAGCTTTCTTT. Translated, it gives CASSLVGNTEAFF.

CDR3 protein: CSAAGGRFGNQPQHF. The CDR3 nucleotides read TGCAGCGCCGCAGGGGGCCGGTTTGGCAATCAGCCCCAGCATTTT. The chain carries TRBV29-1 and TRBJ1-5, with 8 bases that match TRBD1. V lost 7 bases to trimming and J lost 2 bases; unmatched junction nucleotides: 10. The CDR3 is 15 amino acids. From germline, CDR1 is SQVTM and CDR2 ANQGSEA.

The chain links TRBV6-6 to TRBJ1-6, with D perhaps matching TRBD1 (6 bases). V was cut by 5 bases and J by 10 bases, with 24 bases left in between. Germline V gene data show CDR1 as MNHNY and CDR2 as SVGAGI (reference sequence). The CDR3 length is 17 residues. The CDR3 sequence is CASSHRFQATGDSPLHF. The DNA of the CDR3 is TGTGCCAGCAGTCATCGTTTCCAAGCGACAGGTGACTCACCCCTCCACTTT.

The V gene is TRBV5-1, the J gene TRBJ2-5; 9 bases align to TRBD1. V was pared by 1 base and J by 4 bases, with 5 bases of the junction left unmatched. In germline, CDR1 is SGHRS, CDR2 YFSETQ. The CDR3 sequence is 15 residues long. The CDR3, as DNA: TGCGCCAGCAGCTTGCGACAGGGGGTCGGAGAGACCCAGTACTTC. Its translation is CASSLRQGVGETQYF.

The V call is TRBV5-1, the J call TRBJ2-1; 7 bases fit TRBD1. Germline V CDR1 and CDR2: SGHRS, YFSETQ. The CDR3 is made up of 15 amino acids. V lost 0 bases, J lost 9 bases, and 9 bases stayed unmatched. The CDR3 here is CASSLGQGLFIEQFF. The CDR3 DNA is TGCGCCAGCAGCTTGGGACAGGGATTATTCATTGAGCAGTTCTTC.